These 17 T cell receptor beta chains were sequenced from one sample in a study of beta chain features in type 1 diabetes. Broader study findings: Moderate but significant shortening of TCRB CDR3s was recorded in all four CD4+ subsets from Type 1 diabetes patients.

As every portion of the isolated RNA was reverse transcribed, the sequencing read expressed TCRB transcripts. TCRdb keeps only in-frame clones here, not all; method: immunoSEQ multiplex PCR. Here the sample spans about 240,000 clones, around 14% being singletons. The antigens these receptors bind are not known. The sequenced sample was naive CD4+ T cells from blood. These receptors came from a young man with type 1 diabetes.

This clone was detected a few times. V usage is TRBV19 and J usage is TRBJ1-2, with D unresolved. V was trimmed by 0 bases and J by 2 bases, leaving 7 bases between them. From germline, CDR1 is LNHDA and CDR2 SQIVND (reference sequence). The CDR3 is made up of 14 amino acids. CDR3 sequence reads: CASSIEGGNYGYTF. CDR3 sequence (DNA): TGTGCCAGTAGTATAGAAGGAGGGAACTATGGCTACACCTTC.

This clone turned up a few times. The chain joins TRBV6-1 to TRBJ2-7; maybe TRBD2 (6 bases). CDR1 MNHNS and CDR2 SASEGT come from the germline V gene. V was pared by 8 bases and J by 2 bases, with 7 bases between. The CDR3 consists of 11 residues. The CDR3 DNA reads as TGTGCCAGCCGGGAGACCTACGAGCAGTACTTC. Its translation: CASRETYEQYF.

Comments on this clone: This CDR3 is missing its conserved last phenylalanine or tryptophan, likely due to a read error. The DNA is omitted, as the CDR3 cannot be located on it reliably, and the CDR3 follows TCRdb's listing. The chain recombines TRBV20-1 with TRBJ1-2. The CDR3 sequence runs 10 residues, both termini included. Germline V gives CDR1 DFQATT, CDR2 SNEGSKA (reference sequence). The CDR3 sequence: CSAGGGAGPI.

This clone occurred a few times. The chain carries TRBV7-9 and TRBJ2-7, with TRBD2 matching 8 bases. The V gene end was trimmed by 5 bases and the J gene end by 7 bases; junction bases not matched to a gene: 10. CDR1 SEHNR and CDR2 FQNEAQ come from the germline V gene (reference sequence). The CDR3 runs 14 residues. The CDR3 DNA is TGTGCCAGCAGCCTTAGCGGGGAGAGTACTGAGCAGTACTTC. Translation gives CASSLSGESTEQYF.

This rearrangement joins TRBV29-1 to TRBJ1-3, with TRBD1 matching 7 bases. CDR1 and CDR2 from the germline V gene are SQVTM and ANQGSEA. This CDR3 region has 14 residues. After removal of 5 bases from V and 4 bases from J, the junction contained 8 bases not matched to a gene. The CDR3 DNA is TGCAGCGTTCAAAGGGGGACAGCCGGAAACACCATATATTTT. Translation: CSVQRGTAGNTIYF. The full variable domain, with the rest looked up from reference TRBV29-1 and TRBJ1-3, is SAVISQKPSRDICQRGTSLTIQCQVDSQVTMMFWYRQQPGQSLTLIATANQGSEATYESGFVIDKFPISRPNLTFSTLTVSNMSPEDSSIYLCSVQRGTAGNTIYFGEGSWLTVV.

This sequence joins TRBV7-9 and TRBJ2-7; 14 nucleotides line up with TRBD2. The J segment lost 5 bases and the V segment lost 6 bases, leaving 6 bases of the junction unmatched. CDR1 is SEHNR, CDR2 FQNEAQ, per germline (reference sequence). The CDR3 length is 15 residues. In DNA form, the CDR3 reads TGTGCCAGCAGTGCCGGGACTAGCGGGAGAGACGAGCAGTACTTC. Its translation: CASSAGTSGRDEQYF.

V gene TRBV30 combines with J gene TRBJ2-5; 7 bases line up with TRBD2. The CDR3 is made up of 12 amino acids. Germline-derived CDR1 and CDR2 are GTSNPN and SVGIG (reference sequence). Trimming cost V 5 bases and J 4 bases; bases outside gene matches: 4. The CDR3 sequence: CAWGGGGETQYF. The CDR3 DNA reads TGTGCCTGGGGCGGGGGAGGAGAGACCCAGTACTTC. Full variable domain (rest looked up from reference TRBV30 and TRBJ2-5): SQTIHQWPATLVQPVGSPLSLECTVEGTSNPNLYWYRQAAGRGLQLLFYSVGIGQISSEVPQNLSASRPQDRQFILSSKKLLLSDSGFYLCAWGGGGETQYFGPGTRLLVL.

This clone has only a few counts. The chain links TRBV18 to TRBJ2-1; D is possibly TRBD1 (7 bases). Germline V lookup: CDR1 KGHSH, CDR2 LQKENI. Trimming left V 3 bases short and J 7 bases short, with 16 bases between. This CDR3 spans 15 amino acids. CDR3 bases: TGTGCCAGCTCACCGACGGAGGGGGCAAGAAATGAGCAGTTCTTC. Translating it yields CASSPTEGARNEQFF.

This clone has more than one count but fewer than ten. V gene TRBV11-3 combines with J gene TRBJ2-5; possibly TRBD2 for D (6 bases). The CDR3 is 14 residues long. The germline gives CDR1 SGHNT, CDR2 YENEEA. Trimming removed 7 bases from V and 1 base from J, with 13 bases in between. CDR3 region: CASKGGEAQETQYF. CDR3 nucleotides: TGTGCCAGCAAAGGCGGGGAAGCCCAAGAGACCCAGTACTTC.

This clone has only a few counts. The chain employs TRBV6-6 and TRBJ2-1; 8 nucleotides line up with TRBD2. Germline V CDR1 and CDR2: MNHNY, SVGAGI (reference sequence). The CDR3 extends over 16 amino acids. J gave up 7 bases and V 7 bases, and 15 bases lay outside the gene matches. The CDR3 protein is CASTQVSAGEDNEQFF. The CDR3 DNA reads TGTGCCAGCACCCAAGTATCAGCGGGAGAGGATAATGAGCAGTTCTTC.

V gene TRBV30 combines with J gene TRBJ2-7; a weak D match, TRBD1 (5 bases). Trimming pared 4 bases from V and 1 base from J, leaving 14 bases between. In germline, CDR1 is GTSNPN, CDR2 SVGIG (reference sequence). The CDR3 totals 14 residues. The CDR3 DNA sequence: TGTGCCTGGACCCTAGGGCAGGGATCCTACGAGCAGTACTTC. It translates to CAWTLGQGSYEQYF.

DNA of the CDR3: TGTGCCAGCAGTCCGGGACTTGATACGAGAAAGACCCAGTACTTC. Amino acid sequence: CASSPGLDTRKTQYF. The J gene is TRBJ2-5, the V gene TRBV6-5; TRBD2 might be the D (6 bases). V lost 5 bases and J 6 bases, leaving 19 bases between the germline ends. CDR3 length equals 15 residues. Looked up from germline, CDR1 is MNHEY and CDR2 is SVGAGI.

The rearrangement uses TRBV18 and TRBJ2-7; TRBD1 is a possible D gene (7 bases). The germline V and J ends were trimmed by 4 bases and 3 bases, with 13 bases remaining between them. Germline V gene sequence: CDR1 KGHSH, CDR2 LQKENI. The CDR3 has 14 amino acids. The CDR3 DNA follows: TGTGCCAGCTCACGGGCGGGACAGAACTACGAGCAGTACTTC. Amino acid sequence: CASSRAGQNYEQYF.

The chain recombines TRBV11-2 with TRBJ1-4, with a weak D call TRBD1 (5 bases). V lost 0 bases, J lost 8 bases, and 16 bases lay in between. Looked up from germline, CDR1 is SGHAT and CDR2 is FQNNGV. There are 16 residues in the CDR3. The CDR3 DNA reads as TGTGCCAGCAGCTTAGATATGACAGTTGTAGGGGAAAAACTGTTTTTT. Its protein product is CASSLDMTVVGEKLFF.

The rearrangement uses TRBV6-5 and TRBJ1-1; no reliable D call. This CDR3 has 13 amino acids. Trimming pared 2 bases from V and 7 bases from J, leaving 11 bases between. CDR1 and CDR2 from the germline V gene are MNHEY and SVGAGI. CDR3 sequence reads: CASSYEGKDEAFF. In DNA form, the CDR3 reads TGTGCCAGCAGTTACGAGGGTAAGGATGAAGCTTTCTTT.

DNA of the CDR3: TGTGCCAGTAGTATAGAGGGAGGGATTCAGCCCCAGCATTTT. Protein sequence: CASSIEGGIQPQHF. The rearrangement links TRBV19 to TRBJ1-5; D is uncertain. The germline V gene has CDR1 LNHDA and CDR2 SQIVND (reference sequence). Trimming shortened V by 0 bases and J by 6 bases, and 9 bases separated the two germline ends. CDR3 length: 14 residues.

This clone was counted a few times. The chain joins TRBV7-2 to TRBJ2-5; 8 positions match TRBD2. The CDR3 covers 15 residues. Trimming cost V 1 base and J 2 bases; bases outside gene matches: 3. The germline V gene has CDR1 SGHTA and CDR2 FQGNSA. CDR3 DNA sequence: TGTGCCAGCAGCTTAGTTGCGGGGGGTCAAGAGACCCAGTACTTC. Its translation is CASSLVAGGQETQYF.